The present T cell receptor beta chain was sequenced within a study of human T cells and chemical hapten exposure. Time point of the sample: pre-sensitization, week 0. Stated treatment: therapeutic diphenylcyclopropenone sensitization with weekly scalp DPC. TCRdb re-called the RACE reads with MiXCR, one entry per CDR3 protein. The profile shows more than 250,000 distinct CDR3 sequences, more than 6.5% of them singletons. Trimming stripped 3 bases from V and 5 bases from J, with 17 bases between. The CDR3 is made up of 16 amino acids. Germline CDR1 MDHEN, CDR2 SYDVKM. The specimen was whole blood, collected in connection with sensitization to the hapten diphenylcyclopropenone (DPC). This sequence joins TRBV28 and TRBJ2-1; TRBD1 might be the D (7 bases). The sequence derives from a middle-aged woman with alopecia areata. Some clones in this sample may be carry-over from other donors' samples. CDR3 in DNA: TGTGCCAGCAGTTTCGGCGCGGCAGGGGGGCACAATGAGCAGTTCTTC. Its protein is CASSFGAAGGHNEQFF.